Listed below are T cell receptor beta chains from one sample, sequenced in a study of blood T cells in healthy people across ages. MiXCR was run by TCRdb on the 5' RACE reads, yielding one entry per CDR3 protein. The data show about 770,000 distinct CDR3 sequences, 44% seen once. Sequences were obtained from blood. Receptor source: a man aged 55 to 70 in good health. The CDR3 runs from the conserved cysteine through the conserved F or W. The D gene is left open where the match is weak. Clone size appears in some rows only: once, few, many, or a class for an expanded clone.

D: -
V: TRBV5-1
size: once
J: TRBJ1-1
DNA: TGCGCCAGCAGCTGGGGTACAGTCCAGAACACTGAAGCTTTCTTT
CDR3: CASSWGTVQNTEAFF

D: -
V: TRBV3-1
size: -
J: TRBJ1-5
DNA: TGTGCCAGCAGCCCCACTAGGGTTGAGCCCCAGCATTTT
CDR3: CASSPTRVEPQHF

D: -
V: TRBV11-2
size: few
J: TRBJ2-6
DNA: TGTGCCAGCAGCTTAGATTGGGGCTCTGGGGCCAACGTCCTGACTTTC
CDR3: CASSLDWGSGANVLTF

D: TRBD1
V: TRBV20-1
size: -
J: TRBJ1-2
DNA: TGCAGTGCTATGACAGGGACGGACTATGGCTACACCTTC
CDR3: CSAMTGTDYGYTF

D: -
V: TRBV5-5
size: -
J: TRBJ1-1
DNA: TGTGCCAGCAGCTTTGGTGGGGCTGCTGAAGCTTTCTTT
CDR3: CASSFGGAAEAFF

D: -
V: TRBV6-5
size: once
J: TRBJ2-7
DNA: TGTGCCAGCAGTGACGCAGGGAACTACGAGCAGTACTTC
CDR3: CASSDAGNYEQYF

D: TRBD2
V: TRBV6-1
size: -
J: TRBJ2-1
DNA: TGTGCCAGCAGTGGGTCGGGGGGGGGCTCGGATGAGCAGTTCTTC
CDR3: CASSGSGGGSDEQFF

D: TRBD2
V: TRBV29-1
size: -
J: TRBJ2-7
DNA: TGCAGCGCCGTGGGGCTAGCGGGGGCGAGCTCCTACGAGCAGTACTTC
CDR3: CSAVGLAGASSYEQYF

D: -
V: TRBV6-5
size: few
J: TRBJ1-2
DNA: TGTGCCAGCAGTTCTCAGTTCGGTGGCTACACCTTC
CDR3: CASSSQFGGYTF

D: -
V: TRBV18
size: -
J: TRBJ1-2
DNA: TGTGCCAGCTCACCGGATCCAGGGTCGGGCTACACCTTC
CDR3: CASSPDPGSGYTF

D: -
V: TRBV5-1
size: once
J: TRBJ1-1
DNA: TGCGCCAGCAGGTCCGGGGCGCCCACTGAAGCTTTCTTT
CDR3: CASRSGAPTEAFF

D: -
V: TRBV7-2
size: -
J: TRBJ2-5
DNA: TGTGCCAGCAGCTTAGATGGTTATGAGACCCAGTACTTC
CDR3: CASSLDGYETQYF

D: -
V: TRBV12-3/TRBV12-4
size: few
J: TRBJ2-3
DNA: TGTGCCAGCAGTTTAAGAGATGGTGGGGGATATACGCAGTATTTT
CDR3: CASSLRDGGGYTQYF

D: TRBD2
V: TRBV20-1
size: -
J: TRBJ2-3
DNA: TGCAGTCCCCAGCGGGGCCCAGCTACGCAGTATTTT
CDR3: CSPQRGPATQYF

D: -
V: TRBV5-8
size: few
J: TRBJ2-7
DNA: TGTGCCAGCAGCCTAGGGGACCAGAGCTACGAGCAGTACTTC
CDR3: CASSLGDQSYEQYF

D: -
V: TRBV6-2/TRBV6-3
size: -
J: TRBJ1-2
DNA: TGTGCCAGCAGTTACCCCCGAGCAGGGGTCTATGGCTACACCTTC
CDR3: CASSYPRAGVYGYTF

D: TRBD2
V: TRBV11-2
size: -
J: TRBJ2-1
DNA: TGTGCCAGCAGCTTAGTGGGTAGCGGGGGGCTCTACAATGAGCAGTTCTTC
CDR3: CASSLVGSGGLYNEQFF

D: -
V: TRBV15
size: -
J: TRBJ2-1
DNA: TGTGCCACCAGCAGAGAAGAAGGGTTCAGAGAGCAGTTCTTC
CDR3: CATSREEGFREQFF

D: -
V: TRBV28
size: few
J: TRBJ1-2
DNA: TGTGCCAGCAGTTGGGACGGAAGAAGTGGCTACACCTTC
CDR3: CASSWDGRSGYTF

D: -
V: TRBV2
size: -
J: TRBJ1-1
DNA: TGTGCCAGCAGTGAATGGACAGTTTCGATGAACACTGAAGCTTTCTTT
CDR3: CASSEWTVSMNTEAFF

D: TRBD1
V: TRBV7-9
size: few
J: TRBJ2-3
DNA: TGTGCCAGCAGCCGGACAGGTGACGGCACAGATACGCAGTATTTT
CDR3: CASSRTGDGTDTQYF

D: -
V: TRBV13
size: -
J: TRBJ2-7
DNA: TGTGCCAGCAGTCCTCAGGTAGGCCGTTCGAGTGAGCAGTACTTC
CDR3: CASSPQVGRSSEQYF

D: -
V: TRBV4-3
size: -
J: TRBJ2-1
DNA: TGCGCCAGCAGACCGACAGTGAACTCCTACAATGAGCAGTTCTTC
CDR3: CASRPTVNSYNEQFF

D: -
V: TRBV12-3/TRBV12-4
size: -
J: TRBJ2-3
DNA: TGTGCCAGCAGTTTAGGACAGAACGCAGATACGCAGTATTTT
CDR3: CASSLGQNADTQYF

D: -
V: TRBV28
size: many
J: TRBJ2-7
DNA: TGTGCCAGCAGCTTGTATACCTATGAGCAGTACTTC
CDR3: CASSLYTYEQYF

D: -
V: TRBV20-1
size: -
J: TRBJ1-5
DNA: TGCAGTACGGGGCCAGGGACTCGGAGCAATCAGCCCCAGCATTTT
CDR3: CSTGPGTRSNQPQHF

D: -
V: TRBV19
size: few
J: TRBJ2-7
DNA: TGTGCCAGCGGTCCCCGCGGTACATTATACGAGCAGTACTTC
CDR3: CASGPRGTLYEQYF

D: TRBD1
V: TRBV6-6
size: -
J: TRBJ2-3
DNA: TGTGCCAGCAGAACCGGGACAGGGGGCTTAACAGATACGCAGTATTTT
CDR3: CASRTGTGGLTDTQYF